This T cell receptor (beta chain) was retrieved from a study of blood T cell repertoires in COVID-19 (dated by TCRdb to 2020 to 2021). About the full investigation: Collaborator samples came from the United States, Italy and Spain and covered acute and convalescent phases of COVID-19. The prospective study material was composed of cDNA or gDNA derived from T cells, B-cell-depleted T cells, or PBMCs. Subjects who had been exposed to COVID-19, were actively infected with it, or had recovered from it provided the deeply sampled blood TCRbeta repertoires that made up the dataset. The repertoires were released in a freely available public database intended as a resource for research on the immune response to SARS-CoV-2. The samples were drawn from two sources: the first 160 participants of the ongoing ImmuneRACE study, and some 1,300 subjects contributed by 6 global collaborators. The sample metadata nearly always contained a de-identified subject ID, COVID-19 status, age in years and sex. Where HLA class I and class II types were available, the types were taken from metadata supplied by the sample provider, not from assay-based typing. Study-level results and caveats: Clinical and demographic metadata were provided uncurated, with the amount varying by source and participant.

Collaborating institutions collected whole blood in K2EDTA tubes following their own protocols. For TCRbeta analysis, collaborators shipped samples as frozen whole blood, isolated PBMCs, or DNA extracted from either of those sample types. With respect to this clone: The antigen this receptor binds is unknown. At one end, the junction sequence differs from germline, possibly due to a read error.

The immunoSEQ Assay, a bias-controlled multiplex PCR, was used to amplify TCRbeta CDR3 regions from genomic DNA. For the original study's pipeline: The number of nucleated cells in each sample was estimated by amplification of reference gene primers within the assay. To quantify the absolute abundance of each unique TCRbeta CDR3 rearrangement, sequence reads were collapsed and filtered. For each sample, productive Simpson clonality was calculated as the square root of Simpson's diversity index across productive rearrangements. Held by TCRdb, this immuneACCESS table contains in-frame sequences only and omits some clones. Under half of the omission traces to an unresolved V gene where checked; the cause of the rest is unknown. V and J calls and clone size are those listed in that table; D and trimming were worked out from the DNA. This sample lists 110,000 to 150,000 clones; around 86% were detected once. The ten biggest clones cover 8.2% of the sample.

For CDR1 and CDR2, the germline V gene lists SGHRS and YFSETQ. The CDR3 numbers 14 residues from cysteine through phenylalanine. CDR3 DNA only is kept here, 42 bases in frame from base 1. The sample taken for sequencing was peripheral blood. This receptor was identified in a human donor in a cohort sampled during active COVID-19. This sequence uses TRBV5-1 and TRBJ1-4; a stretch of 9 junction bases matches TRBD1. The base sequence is TGCGCCACCAGCCCGGGACAGGGAGGCGAAAAACTGTTTTTT. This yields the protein CATSPGQGGEKLFF.